Listed below are T cell receptor beta chains from one sample, sequenced in a study of blood T cell repertoires in COVID-19. Repertoires were generated with immunoSEQ multiplex PCR, while TCRdb's copy carries only in-frame clones and drops some. The data contain 45,000 to 65,000 clones, 80% to 90% of them seen just once; the ten biggest clones take up 7% to 10%. The sample comprised peripheral blood. These receptors all come from a man aged 45-65 years with active COVID-19. CDR3s include the opening cysteine and the closing phenylalanine or tryptophan. Fields, in order: D gene, CDR3 length, V gene, clone size, J gene, CDR3 DNA, CDR3 protein. A D gene is named only where the DNA matches it firmly. Clone size is shown for a subset of rows, as once, few, many or a class of expanded clone.

d_call: -
cdr3_length: 13
v_call: TRBV19
clone_size: -
j_call: TRBJ2-3
cdr3_nt: TGTGCCAGTAGTAACAGGAACACAGATACGCAGTATTTT
cdr3_aa: CASSNRNTDTQYF

d_call: TRBD2
cdr3_length: 14
v_call: TRBV29-1
clone_size: few
j_call: TRBJ2-3
cdr3_nt: TGCAGCGTTGACCTAGCGGGGACCACAGATACGCAGTATTTT
cdr3_aa: CSVDLAGTTDTQYF

d_call: TRBD1
cdr3_length: 16
v_call: TRBV24-1
clone_size: -
j_call: TRBJ1-2
cdr3_nt: TGTGCCACCAGTGATTTCGGGACAGGGGGAGGGAATGGCTACACCTTC
cdr3_aa: CATSDFGTGGGNGYTF

d_call: -
cdr3_length: 14
v_call: TRBV6-5
clone_size: -
j_call: TRBJ2-2
cdr3_nt: TGTGCCAGCATGGCTAGATCGAACACCGGGGAGCTGTTTTTT
cdr3_aa: CASMARSNTGELFF

d_call: -
cdr3_length: 18
v_call: TRBV3-1/TRBV3-2
clone_size: -
j_call: TRBJ2-2
cdr3_nt: TGTGCCAGCAGCCGCCTAGGGGTAGGGGGGGCTGGAACCGGGGAGCTGTTTTTT
cdr3_aa: CASSRLGVGGAGTGELFF

d_call: TRBD1
cdr3_length: 13
v_call: TRBV19
clone_size: -
j_call: TRBJ1-4
cdr3_nt: TGTGCCAGCCGGAGACAGGGGGCGGAAAAACTGTTTTTT
cdr3_aa: CASRRQGAEKLFF

d_call: TRBD2
cdr3_length: 18
v_call: TRBV7-8
clone_size: few
j_call: TRBJ2-1
cdr3_nt: TGTGCCAGCAACACCAGATTCCGGACTAGCGGGGCCCTCAATGAGCAGTTCTTC
cdr3_aa: CASNTRFRTSGALNEQFF

d_call: TRBD1
cdr3_length: 17
v_call: TRBV7-2
clone_size: -
j_call: TRBJ2-5
cdr3_nt: TGTGCCAGCAGCCTGAAATATGGACAGGGGACACAAGAGACCCAGTACTTC
cdr3_aa: CASSLKYGQGTQETQYF

d_call: TRBD2
cdr3_length: 15
v_call: TRBV10-3
clone_size: few
j_call: TRBJ2-7
cdr3_nt: TGTGCCATCAGTGGTTCTAGCGGGAGTTCCTACGAGCAGTACTTC
cdr3_aa: CAISGSSGSSYEQYF

d_call: -
cdr3_length: 14
v_call: TRBV2
clone_size: few
j_call: TRBJ1-2
cdr3_nt: TGTGCCAGCAGTGTTAATAGGGGCAACTATGGCTACACCTTC
cdr3_aa: CASSVNRGNYGYTF

d_call: -
cdr3_length: 13
v_call: TRBV19
clone_size: -
j_call: TRBJ1-2
cdr3_nt: TGTGCCAGTAGTATAGCCGGAGTCTATGGCTACACCTTC
cdr3_aa: CASSIAGVYGYTF

d_call: -
cdr3_length: 15
v_call: TRBV9
clone_size: -
j_call: TRBJ1-3
cdr3_nt: TGTGCCAGCAGCGTTCCTCTCAGCTCTGGAAACACCATATATTTT
cdr3_aa: CASSVPLSSGNTIYF

d_call: TRBD1
cdr3_length: 18
v_call: TRBV4-3
clone_size: -
j_call: TRBJ2-2
cdr3_nt: TGCGCCAGCAGCCGATTACCCTCGGGACAGGGATTAACCGGGGAGCTGTTTTTT
cdr3_aa: CASSRLPSGQGLTGELFF

d_call: -
cdr3_length: 15
v_call: TRBV24-1
clone_size: -
j_call: TRBJ2-3
cdr3_nt: TGTGCCACCAGTGATTTTTGGAGTTTCACAGATACGCAGTATTTT
cdr3_aa: CATSDFWSFTDTQYF

d_call: -
cdr3_length: 15
v_call: TRBV11-2
clone_size: -
j_call: TRBJ1-1
cdr3_nt: TGTGCCAGCAGCTTTAACGGAGTTGGGAACACTGAAGCTTTCTTT
cdr3_aa: CASSFNGVGNTEAFF

d_call: TRBD1
cdr3_length: 16
v_call: TRBV5-1
clone_size: -
j_call: TRBJ2-6
cdr3_nt: TGCGCCAGCAGCTCGGACAGGCGAGCTGGGGCCAACGTCCTGACTTTC
cdr3_aa: CASSSDRRAGANVLTF

d_call: TRBD2
cdr3_length: 17
v_call: TRBV27
clone_size: -
j_call: TRBJ2-1
cdr3_nt: TGTGCCAGCAGTCTCCGGACTAGCGACTATTCCTACAATGAGCAGTTCTTC
cdr3_aa: CASSLRTSDYSYNEQFF

d_call: -
cdr3_length: 14
v_call: TRBV28
clone_size: -
j_call: TRBJ1-6
cdr3_nt: TGTGCCAGCAGTTGGGCAGGCCTTTATTCACCCCTCCACTTT
cdr3_aa: CASSWAGLYSPLHF

d_call: TRBD1
cdr3_length: 15
v_call: TRBV7-9
clone_size: -
j_call: TRBJ2-1
cdr3_nt: TGTGCCAGCAGCTTAGGACAGGGTGGGAGAAATGAGCAGTTCTTC
cdr3_aa: CASSLGQGGRNEQFF

d_call: -
cdr3_length: 15
v_call: TRBV2
clone_size: -
j_call: TRBJ2-5
cdr3_nt: TGTGCCAGCAGTGAAGCACGGGGGATGGGCGAGACCCAGTACTTC
cdr3_aa: CASSEARGMGETQYF

d_call: TRBD1
cdr3_length: 17
v_call: TRBV28
clone_size: -
j_call: TRBJ2-7
cdr3_nt: TGTGCCAGCAGTTTACCGAGGACAGGGCGGATTTCCCTCGGGCAGTACTTC
cdr3_aa: CASSLPRTGRISLGQYF

d_call: -
cdr3_length: 17
v_call: TRBV6-2/TRBV6-3
clone_size: -
j_call: TRBJ2-7
cdr3_nt: TGTGCCAGCAGTTACTCGCCCCGACAGGAATTCTCCTACGAGCAGTACTTC
cdr3_aa: CASSYSPRQEFSYEQYF

d_call: -
cdr3_length: 18
v_call: TRBV5-4
clone_size: -
j_call: TRBJ2-1
cdr3_nt: TGTGCCAGCAGCTCCCGCAGGGCCACCAGAACCTCCTACAATGAGCAGTTCTTC
cdr3_aa: CASSSRRATRTSYNEQFF

d_call: -
cdr3_length: 16
v_call: TRBV23-1
clone_size: -
j_call: TRBJ2-7
cdr3_nt: TGCGCCAGCAGTCATTACGTGGGGACTTTCTCCTACGAGCAGTACTTC
cdr3_aa: CASSHYVGTFSYEQYF

d_call: TRBD1
cdr3_length: 13
v_call: TRBV6-5
clone_size: -
j_call: TRBJ1-5
cdr3_nt: TGTGCCAGCTGGGACAGGGCCAATCAGCCCCAGCATTTT
cdr3_aa: CASWDRANQPQHF

d_call: TRBD2
cdr3_length: 19
v_call: TRBV24-1
clone_size: -
j_call: TRBJ2-2
cdr3_nt: TGTGCCACCAGTGATTTGCGGACTAGCGGGGGACATCGTCCCGGGGAGCTGTTTTTT
cdr3_aa: CATSDLRTSGGHRPGELFF

d_call: TRBD1
cdr3_length: 17
v_call: TRBV27
clone_size: -
j_call: TRBJ2-7
cdr3_nt: TGTGCCAGCAGCTTACAATTCCCGGGACAGGGGTACTACGAGCAGTACTTC
cdr3_aa: CASSLQFPGQGYYEQYF

d_call: TRBD2
cdr3_length: 17
v_call: TRBV4-3
clone_size: once
j_call: TRBJ2-3
cdr3_nt: TGCGCCAGCAGCCAAGAGCCTAGCGGTTTTAGCACAGATACGCAGTATTTT
cdr3_aa: CASSQEPSGFSTDTQYF

d_call: -
cdr3_length: 14
v_call: TRBV7-2
clone_size: once
j_call: TRBJ1-6
cdr3_nt: TGTGCCAGCAGTCCACAGGGACGCAATTCACCCCTCCACTTT
cdr3_aa: CASSPQGRNSPLHF

d_call: -
cdr3_length: 14
v_call: TRBV28
clone_size: -
j_call: TRBJ2-7
cdr3_nt: TGTGCCAGCAGTTTATCAGGGGGGTATTACGAGCAGTACTTC
cdr3_aa: CASSLSGGYYEQYF

d_call: -
cdr3_length: 11
v_call: TRBV29-1
clone_size: -
j_call: TRBJ1-2
cdr3_nt: TGCAGCGTTTCAGGGTTACATGGCTACACCTTC
cdr3_aa: CSVSGLHGYTF

d_call: -
cdr3_length: 12
v_call: TRBV5-6
clone_size: -
j_call: TRBJ1-2
cdr3_nt: TGTGCCAGCAGCTTGGCCAGCTATGGCTACACCTTC
cdr3_aa: CASSLASYGYTF

d_call: TRBD1
cdr3_length: 16
v_call: TRBV15
clone_size: -
j_call: TRBJ1-4
cdr3_nt: TGTGCCACCAGCAGAGGTTGGACAGGGAGAAATGAAAAACTGTTTTTT
cdr3_aa: CATSRGWTGRNEKLFF

d_call: -
cdr3_length: 13
v_call: TRBV19
clone_size: -
j_call: TRBJ2-1
cdr3_nt: TGTGCCAGTAGTATTTCTGGGCAGAGTGAGCAGTTCTTC
cdr3_aa: CASSISGQSEQFF

d_call: -
cdr3_length: 15
v_call: TRBV12-5
clone_size: -
j_call: TRBJ2-5
cdr3_nt: TGTGCTAGTGGTTTGGACACGGGTTCGAGGGAGACCCAGTACTTC
cdr3_aa: CASGLDTGSRETQYF

d_call: -
cdr3_length: 14
v_call: TRBV27
clone_size: -
j_call: TRBJ2-5
cdr3_nt: TGTGCCAGCAGTTTAACAGGGCCTTTAGAGACCCAGTACTTC
cdr3_aa: CASSLTGPLETQYF

d_call: -
cdr3_length: 15
v_call: TRBV30
clone_size: -
j_call: TRBJ2-5
cdr3_nt: TGTGCCTGGAGTTCCGGACAGACCTTACAAGAGACCCAGTACTTC
cdr3_aa: CAWSSGQTLQETQYF

d_call: -
cdr3_length: 18
v_call: TRBV5-6
clone_size: -
j_call: TRBJ1-4
cdr3_nt: TGTGCCAGCAGCTTCCGGGATGCCTTTCGAGCAACTAATGAAAAACTGTTTTTT
cdr3_aa: CASSFRDAFRATNEKLFF

d_call: TRBD1
cdr3_length: 14
v_call: TRBV10-2
clone_size: -
j_call: TRBJ1-4
cdr3_nt: TGCGCCAGCGGGTTGGACAGGGGTAATGAAAAACTGTTTTTT
cdr3_aa: CASGLDRGNEKLFF

d_call: TRBD2
cdr3_length: 15
v_call: TRBV2
clone_size: once
j_call: TRBJ2-1
cdr3_nt: TGTGCCAGTGCAGGGACTAGCGGGGAAGTCGGCGAGCAGTTCTTC
cdr3_aa: CASAGTSGEVGEQFF

d_call: -
cdr3_length: 13
v_call: TRBV11-2
clone_size: -
j_call: TRBJ2-5
cdr3_nt: TGTGCCAGCAGCCACGCCTCGGGGGAGACCCAGTACTTC
cdr3_aa: CASSHASGETQYF

d_call: TRBD1
cdr3_length: 15
v_call: TRBV5-6
clone_size: -
j_call: TRBJ2-3
cdr3_nt: TGTGCCAGCAGCATCTCCGGGACAGGGGGCAGGGCGCAGTATTTT
cdr3_aa: CASSISGTGGRAQYF

d_call: -
cdr3_length: 15
v_call: TRBV3-1/TRBV3-2
clone_size: -
j_call: TRBJ1-2
cdr3_nt: TGTGCCAGCAGCCAAGCCGCAGGGATTAACTATGGCTACACCTTC
cdr3_aa: CASSQAAGINYGYTF

d_call: TRBD1
cdr3_length: 15
v_call: TRBV6-5
clone_size: -
j_call: TRBJ2-5
cdr3_nt: TGTGCCAGCAGTTCGCTAACAGGGGCCCGGGAGACCCAGTACTTC
cdr3_aa: CASSSLTGARETQYF

d_call: -
cdr3_length: 15
v_call: TRBV7-9
clone_size: -
j_call: TRBJ1-2
cdr3_nt: TGTGCCAGCAGCTTCGTATCAGGGGTGGTGGAAGGCTACACCTTC
cdr3_aa: CASSFVSGVVEGYTF

d_call: TRBD1
cdr3_length: 14
v_call: TRBV4-2
clone_size: few
j_call: TRBJ1-5
cdr3_nt: TGTGCCAGCAGCCAAGGGGACAGTTATCAGCCCCAGCATTTT
cdr3_aa: CASSQGDSYQPQHF

d_call: -
cdr3_length: 18
v_call: TRBV18
clone_size: -
j_call: TRBJ2-7
cdr3_nt: TGTGCCAGCTCACCCACCCTGTACTCAGGGTCCGCTACCTACGAGCAGTACTTC
cdr3_aa: CASSPTLYSGSATYEQYF

d_call: -
cdr3_length: 14
v_call: TRBV10-3
clone_size: -
j_call: TRBJ1-6
cdr3_nt: TGTGCCATCAGTGGTGGGGGGGCGCACTCACCCCTCCACTTT
cdr3_aa: CAISGGGAHSPLHF

d_call: TRBD2
cdr3_length: 14
v_call: TRBV5-1
clone_size: -
j_call: TRBJ2-1
cdr3_nt: TGCGCCAGCAGCGCCCTGGGAGGGTTCAATGAGCAGTTCTTC
cdr3_aa: CASSALGGFNEQFF

d_call: TRBD1
cdr3_length: 14
v_call: TRBV9
clone_size: once
j_call: TRBJ2-7
cdr3_nt: TGTGCCAGCAGCCCCAGGACAGGGACCTACGAGCAGTACTTC
cdr3_aa: CASSPRTGTYEQYF

d_call: TRBD1
cdr3_length: 14
v_call: TRBV6-5
clone_size: -
j_call: TRBJ1-4
cdr3_nt: TGTGCCAGCAGTAGGACAGGGGCTAATGAAAAACTGTTTTTT
cdr3_aa: CASSRTGANEKLFF

d_call: TRBD2
cdr3_length: 18
v_call: TRBV4-1
clone_size: -
j_call: TRBJ2-3
cdr3_nt: TGCGCCAGCAGCCAACCCCGGATTGGCGGGGGAAGCACAGATACGCAGTATTTT
cdr3_aa: CASSQPRIGGGSTDTQYF

d_call: -
cdr3_length: 16
v_call: TRBV5-1
clone_size: -
j_call: TRBJ2-3
cdr3_nt: TGCGCCAGCAGCGGACCGAGCGCGGGCGGGCCAGATACGCAGTATTTT
cdr3_aa: CASSGPSAGGPDTQYF

d_call: -
cdr3_length: 14
v_call: TRBV6-5
clone_size: -
j_call: TRBJ2-7
cdr3_nt: TGTGCCAGCAGTCCCAGAGGCAAGGAGAACGAGCAGTACTTC
cdr3_aa: CASSPRGKENEQYF

d_call: TRBD2
cdr3_length: 13
v_call: TRBV7-9
clone_size: -
j_call: TRBJ2-3
cdr3_nt: TGTGCCAGCAGCTTAGACGGGAGGGATACGCAGTATTTT
cdr3_aa: CASSLDGRDTQYF

d_call: -
cdr3_length: 13
v_call: TRBV27
clone_size: -
j_call: TRBJ1-4
cdr3_nt: TGTGCCAGCAGTTTAGGTCGGGGTGAAAAACTGTTTTTT
cdr3_aa: CASSLGRGEKLFF

d_call: TRBD2
cdr3_length: 17
v_call: TRBV28
clone_size: -
j_call: TRBJ2-2
cdr3_nt: TGTGCCAGCAGCACCCGAGTGACCGGGACTAGAATGGGGGAGCTGTTTTTT
cdr3_aa: CASSTRVTGTRMGELFF